This TCR beta chain is from a study of blood T cells in healthy people across ages. PCR was performed a second time for 7 to 11 cycles using a sample-barcoded 5' primer and a J-beta primer mix. There were at least 2.5 million CDR3-containing paired-end reads obtained from each sample. Each CDR3 protein is one row after TCRdb ran MiXCR on the 5' RACE reads. Seen here are around 820,000 distinct CDR3 sequences, approximately 25% observed once, and the top ten hold around 3.6%. Germline V gene sequence: CDR1 SGHVS, CDR2 FQNEAQ. The CDR3 has 13 residues. J lost 5 bases, V lost 4 bases, and 3 bases had no gene match. This clonotype was seen only a few times. The sample also formed part of further work on T cells of mothers and their children. That work states: The second PCR used the M1S primer, and this primer added sample barcodes and 2-4 random nucleotides. Related and unrelated pairs show TCR recombination output that thymic selection shapes similarly.

This sequence was found in a boy aged 5 to 17 in good health. The rearrangement uses TRBV7-8 and TRBJ2-5; 8 nucleotides align to TRBD1. Sequencing was performed on blood. The DNA for the CDR3 is TGTGCCAGCAGCTCGGACAGGGTCGAGACCCAGTACTTC. Protein: CASSSDRVETQYF.